This TCR beta chain was documented in a study of blood T cell repertoires in COVID-19. As for the study in general: There were acute and convalescent COVID-19 samples, and they came from the United States, Italy and Spain. The analysed material was cDNA or gDNA that came from T cells, B-cell-depleted T cells, or PBMCs.

As handled by the study authors: Scientists estimated how many nucleated cells there were by amplifying reference gene primers. This table comes from immunoSEQ multiplex PCR, and its TCRdb copy is limited to in-frame clones, with some not included. V, J and clone size were drawn from that table, and D and trimming were deduced from the DNA. The table lists about 110,000 clones, 90% to 95% of them singletons. This clone was recorded only once. Relative to the germline gene, one junction end is altered; a read error may explain this. Sequencing was performed on peripheral blood. The sequence was obtained from a woman in her 30s with acute or convalescent COVID-19.

The CDR3 DNA is TGTGCTAGCAGCTTAAGCGGGACCAATGAGCAGTTCTTC. It yields the protein CASSLSGTNEQFF. The chain recombines TRBV7-7 with TRBJ2-1; TRBD2 agrees at 7 bases. The CDR3 is 13 amino acids. Germline CDR1 is SSHAT and CDR2 is FNYEAQ (reference sequence).